In its sample, the clone carrying this T cell receptor (beta chain) was seen a few times. This record belongs to a study of blood T cell repertoires in COVID-19. As for the study in general: The analysed material was cDNA or gDNA that came from T cells, B-cell-depleted T cells, or PBMCs.

Method: immunoSEQ multiplex PCR; TCRdb's copy keeps in-frame clones and lacks some. The sample includes about 170,000 clones, more than 75% of them seen just once. Germline values: CDR1 KGHSH, CDR2 LQKENI. This CDR3 spans 15 amino acids. The V end lost 4 bases, the J end lost 6 bases, and 18 bases lay between the germline ends. The sequence derives from a man aged 45 to 65 who had recovered from COVID-19. Sequencing was carried out using peripheral blood. The rearrangement links TRBV18 to TRBJ1-1; the D gene is possibly TRBD1 (6 bases). Here the CDR3 DNA reads TGTGCCAGCTCACAAAGACAGGATAGGTCGGCTGAAGCTTTCTTT. Translating it yields CASSQRQDRSAEAFF.